This T cell receptor beta chain derives from a study of identical twins. General observations from the study: Where out-of-frame alpha sequences were twin-shared, they showed excess low generation probability. Reduced insertions were recorded for abundant cord blood beta clonotypes, with no such pattern in memory repertoires.

Template switching (which added a universal primer site) was used, and cDNA carried unique molecular identifiers. TCRdb re-called the 5' RACE reads through MiXCR, storing one row per CDR3 protein. The repertoire holds roughly 250,000 distinct CDR3 sequences, with roughly an eighth as singletons. This clonotype has only a few counts. Its cognate antigen is unknown. The V end lost 1 base, the J end lost 6 bases, and 10 bases lay between the germline ends. This CDR3 contains 13 residues. In germline, CDR1 is ENHRY, CDR2 SYGVKD. This receptor was identified in a woman aged 18-35 years in good health. Sequencing was carried out using memory (CD45RO+) T cells sorted from blood. This sequence joins TRBV10-3 and TRBJ2-7, with a possible D match to TRBD2 (6 bases). As DNA, the CDR3 is TGTGCCATCAGTGAGTGGGGGGAAGCCGAGCAGTACTTC. It specifies CAISEWGEAEQYF.